This TCR beta chain was sequenced in a study of patients and donors after allogeneic stem cell transplantation. In TCRdb, the RT-PCR reads were re-called with MiXCR into one record per CDR3 protein. The repertoire has about 200,000 distinct CDR3 sequences, around two fifths of them found once; the top ten carry 33%. The CDR3 totals 15 residues. V was trimmed by 4 bases and J by 1 base, leaving 12 bases between them. Germline values: CDR1 SGHRS, CDR2 YFSETQ. The rearrangement joins TRBV5-1 to TRBJ1-3; D perhaps matches TRBD1 (6 bases). This receptor was identified in a human donor who was either an allogeneic HSCT recipient or a stem cell or donor lymphocyte infusion donor (not recorded which). It is not recorded whose cells these are; they may come from a transplant donor. The sequenced sample consisted of blood, either unsorted or a sorted T cell fraction (not recorded which). The CDR3 coding sequence is TGCGCCAGCAGCGTAGACCAGGGGTCTGGAAACACCATATATTTT. Translation gives CASSVDQGSGNTIYF.